These 17 T cell receptor beta chains share one sample of origin, sequenced in a study of human T cells and chemical hapten exposure. TCRdb ran MiXCR on the RACE reads and lists one entry per CDR3 protein. This sample has just over 40,000 distinct CDR3 sequences; approximately 3.5% occur once, and the top ten carry approximately 7.1%. Specified time point: patch test 2, 6 weeks after DPC sensitization. Indicated treatment: therapeutic diphenylcyclopropenone sensitization with weekly scalp DPC. The sample here was whole blood, taken in connection with sensitization to the hapten diphenylcyclopropenone (DPC). The origin of the receptors is a man aged 40-55 years with alopecia areata. Some clones in this sample may be carry-over from other donors' samples.

The CDR3 sequence: CASSLQGLAARNEQFF. CDR3 bases: TGTGCCAGCAGTTTACAGGGACTAGCGGCTCGGAATGAGCAGTTCTTC. The J gene is TRBJ2-1, the V gene TRBV12-3 or TRBV12-4; 11 bases line up with TRBD2. The CDR3 covers 16 residues. The V gene end was trimmed by 2 bases and the J gene end by 7 bases; junction bases not matched to a gene: 7.

There are many counts of this clonotype. The CDR3, as DNA: TGTGCCAGCAGCTCTCTAAGCAGGTGGACGACTAACACCGGGGAGCTGTTTTTT. Its translation: CASSSLSRWTTNTGELFF. The V and J genes are TRBV7-9 and TRBJ2-2; no firm D call. V lost 4 bases and J 2 bases, leaving 20 bases between the germline ends. The germline V gene has CDR1 SEHNR and CDR2 FQNEAQ (reference sequence). The CDR3 runs to 18 residues.

V gene TRBV12-3 or TRBV12-4 combines with J gene TRBJ2-1, with 8 bases identical to TRBD2. The CDR3 loop spans 14 amino acids. V dropped 5 bases and J dropped 4; count of bases not matched to a gene: 4. The CDR3 protein is CASSHPSGYNEQFF. CDR3 sequence (DNA): TGTGCCAGCAGTCACCCTAGCGGGTACAATGAGCAGTTCTTC.

A remark on this clonotype: A read error may be the cause here, since a much bigger clone is one base away. The chain uses TRBV4-2 and TRBJ1-6; D unclear. Germline CDR1 reads LGHNA; CDR2 reads YNFKEQ. This CDR3 is built from 15 residues. The CDR3: CTSSQEAGYNSPLHF. The CDR3 DNA is TGTACCAGCAGCCAAGAGGCAGGATATAATTCACCCCTCCACTTT.

This clonotype showed up many times. The chain links TRBV12-3 or TRBV12-4 to TRBJ1-6, with 8 positions matching TRBD1. J was trimmed by 0 bases and V by 6 bases; bases with no gene match: 4. There are 16 residues in the CDR3. DNA of the CDR3: TGTGCCAGCAGACAGGGGGACCTCTCCTATAATTCACCCCTCCACTTT. This gives the protein CASRQGDLSYNSPLHF.

This clonotype has ten or more counts. This chain links TRBV5-1 with TRBJ2-1; 10 positions agree with TRBD2. The CDR3 loop spans 19 amino acids. The germline gives CDR1 SGHRS, CDR2 YFSETQ. The J segment lost 6 bases and the V segment lost 4 bases, leaving 19 bases of the junction unmatched. DNA for the CDR3: TGCGCCAGCAGCCTACAGGGACAGTTACTAGCGGGACGTATCAATGAGCAGTTCTTC. Translated: CASSLQGQLLAGRINEQFF.

This clonotype was counted many times. The rearrangement links TRBV7-9 to TRBJ2-2, with D perhaps TRBD1 (5 bases). V gave up 3 bases and J gave up 1 base, with 9 bases separating them. This CDR3 is built from 15 residues. Looked up from germline, CDR1 is SEHNR and CDR2 is FQNEAQ (reference sequence). The CDR3 DNA follows: TGTGCCAGCAGCTTGTTAGGGGTGAACACCGGGGAGCTGTTTTTT. Amino acids: CASSLLGVNTGELFF.

This clonotype was detected many times. This chain connects TRBV6-6 to TRBJ2-5, with D possibly called TRBD1 or TRBD2 (7 bases each). The germline V gene has CDR1 MNHNY and CDR2 SVGAGI (reference sequence). The CDR3 is 17 amino acids. V lost 0 bases and J 3 bases, leaving 17 bases between the germline ends. In nucleotides, the CDR3 is TGTGCCAGCAGTTACTCGAGAGCGGGGACAGATAAAGAGACCCAGTACTTC. Amino acid sequence: CASSYSRAGTDKETQYF.

This clonotype was observed many times. The rearrangement links TRBV20-1 to TRBJ2-1, with TRBD2 matching over 13 bases. The CDR3 covers 16 residues. V lost 4 bases to trimming and J lost 2 bases; unmatched junction nucleotides: 5. CDR1 is DFQATT and CDR2 is SNEGSKA in the germline V gene (reference sequence). As DNA, the CDR3 is TGCAGTGCTACTAGACTAGCGGGAGGACCCTACAATGAGCAGTTCTTC. It yields the protein CSATRLAGGPYNEQFF.

There are many counts of this clonotype. The chain carries TRBV6-5 and TRBJ1-2; TRBD1 agrees at 7 bases. Trimming at V came to 6 bases and at J to 5 bases, leaving 12 bases not matched to a gene. The length of the CDR3 is 15 residues. Germline CDR1 is MNHEY and CDR2 is SVGAGI. The CDR3 protein is CASRLLDREGYGYTF. CDR3 nucleotides: TGTGCCAGCAGACTCCTAGACAGGGAAGGGTATGGCTACACCTTC.

This clonotype was observed a handful of times. The CDR3 loop is CASSQDGGTNEQFF. CDR3 bases: TGCGCCAGCAGCCAAGACGGGGGAACCAATGAGCAGTTCTTC. The chain employs TRBV4-3 and TRBJ2-1, with D possibly matching TRBD2 (6 bases). Germline values: CDR1 LGHNA, CDR2 YSLEER. V was shortened by 0 bases and J by 6 bases, with 9 bases between the two germline ends. This CDR3 spans 14 amino acids.

This clonotype was found many times. The V call is TRBV28, the J call TRBJ2-5, with D unclear. CDR3 length: 17 amino acids. The ends were cut back, 7 bases at V and 7 bases at J, with 28 bases in the middle. Germline CDR1 reads MDHEN; CDR2 reads SYDVKM. CDR3 loop: CASTTNEDLGRRRTQYF. The CDR3, as DNA: TGTGCCAGCACCACGAATGAGGACCTAGGTAGGCGGAGGACCCAGTACTTC.

This clonotype was counted ten times or more. The chain couples TRBV30 to TRBJ2-1; D call uncertain. The CDR3 runs to 11 residues. V was clipped by 1 base and J by 9 bases, with 7 bases between them. Germline assignment: CDR1 GTSNPN and CDR2 SVGIG (reference sequence). CDR3 sequence: CAWSGRFEQFF. The CDR3 DNA reads TGTGCCTGGAGTGGCCGTTTTGAGCAGTTCTTC.

Many counts were recorded for this clonotype. The gene calls are TRBV27 and TRBJ2-1; 16 bases are shared with TRBD2. CDR3 length equals 17 residues. V lost 5 bases, J lost 7 bases, and 8 bases stayed unmatched. Germline V CDR1 and CDR2: MNHEY, SMNVEV (reference sequence). CDR3 coding DNA: TGTGCCAGCAGTCTATGGGGACTAGCGGGAGGGCCTAATGAGCAGTTCTTC. Residues: CASSLWGLAGGPNEQFF.

This clonotype was counted a few times. The rearrangement links TRBV29-1 to TRBJ2-1, with D uncertain. The V end lost 6 bases, the J end lost 4 bases, and 7 bases lay between the germline ends. Per the germline V gene, CDR1 is SQVTM and CDR2 is ANQGSEA. This CDR3 is built from 11 residues. The CDR3 spells CSVGMYNEQFF. The CDR3 DNA reads as TGCAGCGTAGGGATGTACAATGAGCAGTTCTTC.

At least ten counts were recorded for this clonotype. The chain's CDR3 is CASSPDLNEQFF. For the CDR3, the DNA is TGTGCCAGCAGCCCGGACCTTAATGAGCAGTTCTTC. The chain carries TRBV12-3 or TRBV12-4 and TRBJ2-1; D is uncertain. The CDR3 has 12 residues. The V and J ends lost 6 bases and 7 bases respectively, with 10 bases between them.

This clonotype occurred many times. The rearrangement joins TRBV2 to TRBJ2-1, with D uncertain. The CDR3 sequence is 13 residues long. V was pared by 1 base and J by 10 bases, with 11 bases between. Germline V CDR1 and CDR2: SNHLY, FYNNEI. CDR3 DNA sequence: TGTGCCAGCAGTGAAGTTGTGGGTGGGGAGCAGTTCTTC. It yields the protein CASSEVVGGEQFF.